This T cell receptor (beta chain) is from a study of blood T cell repertoires in COVID-19. Overall study: In each case, the material was cDNA or gDNA derived from T cells, B-cell-depleted T cells, or PBMCs.

Methods used by the authors: Reference gene primer amplification gave nucleated cell count estimates. Data came from immunoSEQ multiplex PCR; TCRdb stores just in-frame clones and leaves some out. V and J calls and clone size follow that table, whereas D and trimming were derived from the DNA. The table lists 200,000 to 250,000 clones, more than 80% of them singletons, with less than 2% in the top ten. V was cut by 2 bases and J by 6 bases, with 7 bases left in between. The germline gives CDR1 KGHDR, CDR2 SFDVKD. This CDR3 region has 13 residues. The sequence came from a man in his sixties who had recovered from COVID-19. This rearrangement joins TRBV24-1 to TRBJ2-1; TRBD2 might be the D (6 bases). What was sequenced was PBMCs or T cells enriched from blood (not recorded which). CDR3 region: CATSDWGGNEQFF. The CDR3, as DNA: TGTGCCACCAGTGATTGGGGAGGCAATGAGCAGTTCTTC.